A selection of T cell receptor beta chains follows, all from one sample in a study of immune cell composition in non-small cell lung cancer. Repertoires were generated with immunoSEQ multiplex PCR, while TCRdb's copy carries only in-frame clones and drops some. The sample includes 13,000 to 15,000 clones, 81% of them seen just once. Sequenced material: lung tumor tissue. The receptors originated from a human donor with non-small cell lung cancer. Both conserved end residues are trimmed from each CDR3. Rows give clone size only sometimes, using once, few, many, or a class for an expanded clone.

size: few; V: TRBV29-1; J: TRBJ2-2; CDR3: SVYTSGRASGELF
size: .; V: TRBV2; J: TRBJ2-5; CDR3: ASRWGGRETQY
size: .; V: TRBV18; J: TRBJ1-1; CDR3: ASSPPLGQGDTEAF
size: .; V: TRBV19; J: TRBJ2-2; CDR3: ASRTGGGQGRTGELF
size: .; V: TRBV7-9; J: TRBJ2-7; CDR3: ASSLQSGGYEQY
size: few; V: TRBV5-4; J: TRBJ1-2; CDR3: ASTRPTGGQGYT
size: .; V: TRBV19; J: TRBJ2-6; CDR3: ASRGPSGANVLT
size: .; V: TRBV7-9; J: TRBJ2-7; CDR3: ASSSEKKNEQY
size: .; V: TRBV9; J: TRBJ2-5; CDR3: ASSVVPGAGEETQY
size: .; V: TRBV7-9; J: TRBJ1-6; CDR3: ASSLGTGHGNSPLH
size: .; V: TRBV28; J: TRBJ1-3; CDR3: ASRGTVGNTIY
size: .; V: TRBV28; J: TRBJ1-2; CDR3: ASRLRGDSYGYT